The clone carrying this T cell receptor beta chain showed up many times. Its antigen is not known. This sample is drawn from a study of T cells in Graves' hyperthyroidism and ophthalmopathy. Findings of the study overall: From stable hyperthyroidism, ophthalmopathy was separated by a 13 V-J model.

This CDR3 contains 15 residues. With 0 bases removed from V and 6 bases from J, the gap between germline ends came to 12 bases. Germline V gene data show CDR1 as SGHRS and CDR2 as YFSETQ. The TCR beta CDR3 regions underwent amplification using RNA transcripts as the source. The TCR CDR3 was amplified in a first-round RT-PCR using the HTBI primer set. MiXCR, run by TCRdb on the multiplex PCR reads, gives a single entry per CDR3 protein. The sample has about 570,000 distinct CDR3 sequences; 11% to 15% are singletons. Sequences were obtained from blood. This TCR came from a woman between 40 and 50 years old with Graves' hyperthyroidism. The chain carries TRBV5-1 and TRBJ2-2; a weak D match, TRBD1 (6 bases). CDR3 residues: CASSLETGIPGELFF. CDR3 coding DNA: TGCGCCAGCAGCTTGGAGACAGGAATCCCCGGGGAGCTGTTTTTT.